The 2 T cell receptor beta chains reported below all come from one sample, sequenced in a study of PD-1 blockade in classical Hodgkin lymphoma. TCRdb's table, derived via immunoSEQ multiplex PCR, lists solely in-frame clones and lacks some. This sample has 46,000 or so clones, with about 73% found just once. Relapse after autologous stem cell transplantation occurred in every patient, and brentuximab vedotin exposure varied. Source: peripheral blood mononuclear cells (PBMCs), taken at baseline. The receptors stem from a human donor with classical Hodgkin lymphoma.

J is TRBJ2-7 and V is TRBV5-6; TRBD2 matches at 9 bases. Trimming removed 6 bases from V and 5 bases from J; junction bases left unmatched: 9. The germline CDR1 and CDR2 sequences are SGHDT and YYEEEE. The CDR3 spans 14 residues. The CDR3 loop is CASNDSGSINEQYF. The CDR3 DNA reads TGTGCCAGCAACGATAGCGGGAGTATCAACGAGCAGTACTTC.

The DNA for the CDR3 is TGTGCCAGCACTCCCGCCTACGAGCAGTACTTC. Amino acids: CASTPAYEQYF. The rearrangement uses TRBV2 and TRBJ2-7, with D uncertain. This CDR3 region has 11 residues. Trimming took 7 bases from V and 2 from J, leaving 6 bases between them. CDR1 SNHLY and CDR2 FYNNEI come from the germline V gene.